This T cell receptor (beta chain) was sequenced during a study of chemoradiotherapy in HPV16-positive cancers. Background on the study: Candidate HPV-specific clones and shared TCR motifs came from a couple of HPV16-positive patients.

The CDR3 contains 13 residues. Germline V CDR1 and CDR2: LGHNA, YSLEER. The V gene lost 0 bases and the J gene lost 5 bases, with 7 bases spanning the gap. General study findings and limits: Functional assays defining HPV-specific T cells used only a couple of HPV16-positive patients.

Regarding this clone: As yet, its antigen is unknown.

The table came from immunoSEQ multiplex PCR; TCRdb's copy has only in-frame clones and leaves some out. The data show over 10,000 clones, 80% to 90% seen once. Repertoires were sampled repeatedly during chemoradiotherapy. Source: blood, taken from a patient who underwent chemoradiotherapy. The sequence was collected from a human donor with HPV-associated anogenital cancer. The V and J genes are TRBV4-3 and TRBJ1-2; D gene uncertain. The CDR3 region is CASSQDKGYGYTF. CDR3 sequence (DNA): TGCGCCAGCAGCCAAGATAAGGGATATGGCTACACCTTC.